This T cell receptor beta chain was retrieved from a study of blood T cells in healthy people across ages. This CDR3 comprises 17 residues. V was shortened by 0 bases and J by 1 base, with 16 bases between the two germline ends. Germline CDR1 reads SGHRS; CDR2 reads YFSETQ. Researchers report isolating at least 6 million PBMCs per sample. It was with a sample-barcoded 5' primer and a J-beta primer mix that a second PCR of roughly 6 to 11 cycles was run. Sequencing recovered at least 3 million CDR3-containing paired-end reads from each sample. MiXCR, run by TCRdb on the 5' RACE reads, gives a single entry per CDR3 protein. The data contain almost 550,000 distinct CDR3 sequences, about 25% of them seen just once; the ten biggest clones take up 8.7%. Separately, the same data were catalogued under a study of T cells of mothers and their children. That report notes: The authors used all extracted RNA for cDNA synthesis, at approximately 1.5 ug per 15 ul. At a sensitivity of approximately 100 clones per million clonotypes, no persistent microchimeric T cell clones appeared.

The clonotype comes from a boy between 10 and 17 years old in good health. Specimen: blood. The rearrangement uses TRBV5-1 and TRBJ2-5, with D hard to call. CDR3 bases: TGCGCCAGCAGCTTGGCCGGTTCGTCAGGCCTCCAAGAGACCCAGTACTTC. It encodes CASSLAGSSGLQETQYF.